Presented here are 6 T cell receptor beta chains from one specimen sequenced in a study of cytomegalovirus exposure and HLA in healthy donors. PCR used 60 Vbeta primers and 13 Jbeta primers. Profiled with immunoSEQ multiplex PCR; TCRdb holds only in-frame clones, not every one. The table includes just over 150,000 clones, approximately 85% detected once. Sequencing was carried out using PBMCs. The receptor source for this set is a man in his late teens or twenties in good health and CMV-seropositive.

The V gene is TRBV5-4, the J gene TRBJ1-1; TRBD1 might be the D (5 bases). The CDR3 extends over 13 amino acids. Germline CDR1 and CDR2: SGHNT and YYREEE (reference sequence). Trimming left V 0 bases short and J 5 bases short, with 8 bases between. CDR3 region: CASSLEKGTEAFF. CDR3 nucleotides: TGTGCCAGCAGCTTGGAAAAGGGGACTGAAGCTTTCTTT.

The rearrangement joins TRBV10-3 to TRBJ2-1; unclear D gene. V lost 2 bases and J lost 9, with 8 bases in between. The CDR3 spans 12 residues. CDR1 is ENHRY and CDR2 is SYGVKD in the germline V gene. The chain's CDR3 is CAISEAVTEQFF. In nucleotides, the CDR3 is TGTGCCATCAGTGAGGCGGTGACTGAGCAGTTCTTC.

This clone was observed a handful of times. DNA for the CDR3: TGCAGCGTTCTGGGGAAGGGGTTTGGCTATGGCTACACCTTC. Amino acids: CSVLGKGFGYGYTF. The V call is TRBV29-1, the J call TRBJ1-2; possibly TRBD1 for D (5 bases). This CDR3 has 14 amino acids. V was cut by 5 bases and J by 4 bases, with 17 bases left in between. Germline CDR1 is SQVTM and CDR2 is ANQGSEA.

The chain couples TRBV13 to TRBJ2-3; D not resolved. Germline V lookup: CDR1 PRHDT, CDR2 FYEKMQ (reference sequence). The CDR3 has 15 residues. V was cut by 0 bases and J by 1 base, with 8 bases left in between. The CDR3 DNA is TGTGCCAGCAGCTTAGGGACTCCACGCACAGATACGCAGTATTTT. Its translation: CASSLGTPRTDTQYF.

This clone was picked up one time. This chain connects TRBV2 to TRBJ2-3; 12 positions match TRBD2. After removal of 11 bases from V and 7 bases from J, the junction contained 7 bases not matched to a gene. Germline values: CDR1 SNHLY, CDR2 FYNNEI. The CDR3 consists of 13 residues. The CDR3 sequence: CAGRTSGDYTQYF. CDR3 sequence (DNA): TGTGCCGGAAGGACTAGCGGGGACTATACGCAGTATTTT. The full variable domain, its missing parts supplied by reference TRBV2 and TRBJ2-3, is EPEVTQTPSHQVTQMGQEVILRCVPISNHLYFYWYRQILGQKVEFLVSFYNNEISEKSEIFDDQFSVERPDGSNFTLKIRSTKLEDSAMYFCAGRTSGDYTQYFGPGTRLTVL.

The V call is TRBV5-1, the J call TRBJ2-1, with TRBD2 identical over 13 bases. The germline gives CDR1 SGHRS, CDR2 YFSETQ. This CDR3 has 16 amino acids. The J segment lost 5 bases and the V segment lost 3 bases, leaving 5 bases of the junction unmatched. CDR3 sequence reads: CASSYTGTSGDNEQFF. The CDR3 DNA reads TGCGCCAGCAGCTACACCGGGACTAGCGGGGACAATGAGCAGTTCTTC.